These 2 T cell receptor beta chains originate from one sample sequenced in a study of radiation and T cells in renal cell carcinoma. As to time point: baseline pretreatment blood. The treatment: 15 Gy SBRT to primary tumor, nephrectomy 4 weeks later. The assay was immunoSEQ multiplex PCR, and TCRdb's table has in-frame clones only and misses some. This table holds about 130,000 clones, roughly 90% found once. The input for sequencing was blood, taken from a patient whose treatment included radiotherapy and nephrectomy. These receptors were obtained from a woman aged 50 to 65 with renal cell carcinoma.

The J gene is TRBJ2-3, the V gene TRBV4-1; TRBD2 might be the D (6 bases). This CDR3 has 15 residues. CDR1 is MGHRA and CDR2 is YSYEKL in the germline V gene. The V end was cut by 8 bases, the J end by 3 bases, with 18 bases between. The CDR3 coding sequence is TGCGCCAGCCAGCGTGGGACTGGGGGGACAGATACGCAGTATTTT. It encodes CASQRGTGGTDTQYF.

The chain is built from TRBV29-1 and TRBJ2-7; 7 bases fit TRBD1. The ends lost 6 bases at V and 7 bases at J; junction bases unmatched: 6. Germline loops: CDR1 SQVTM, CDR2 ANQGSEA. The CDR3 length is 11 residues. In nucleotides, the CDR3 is TGCAGCGTCTGGACAGGCTGGGAGCAGTACTTC. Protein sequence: CSVWTGWEQYF.